What follows is one T cell receptor (beta chain) and its context. This entry belongs to a study of blood T cells in healthy people across ages. Per sample, no less than 5 micrograms of total RNA were extracted. The CDR3 covers 15 residues. V was shortened by 4 bases and J by 2 bases, with 12 bases between the two germline ends. Then a second PCR, running roughly 7 to 11 cycles, was carried out with a sample-barcoded 5' primer and a J-beta primer mix. TCRdb re-derived calls from the 5' RACE reads in MiXCR, one entry per CDR3 protein. The sample has 650,000 to 1,000,000 distinct CDR3 sequences; 35% to 40% are singletons.

The chain is built from TRBV12-3 or TRBV12-4 and TRBJ2-1; tentative D call: TRBD2 (5 bases). This TCR was recovered from a man younger than 35 in good health. The sequenced sample was blood. CDR3 loop: CASSSSAGTYNEQFF. The CDR3 DNA is TGTGCCAGCAGTTCGTCAGCCGGGACCTACAATGAGCAGTTCTTC.